Detailed here is one T cell receptor beta chain. TCRdb re-derived calls from the PCR reads in MiXCR, one entry per CDR3 protein. Among around 20,000 distinct CDR3 sequences listed, 35% to 45% were seen once. Trimming removed 6 bases from V and 10 bases from J; junction bases left unmatched: 12. Germline V gene sequence: CDR1 SQVTM, CDR2 ANQGSEA. This CDR3 contains 14 residues. This specimen belongs to a study of tumor-infiltrating lymphocytes in oesophageal squamous cell carcinoma. This sequence originates from a male donor with esophageal squamous cell carcinoma. The sequencing input was esophageal tumor tissue. The chain employs TRBV29-1 and TRBJ1-6; 7 bases are a match to TRBD1. CDR3 region: CSVRYSGGDSPLHF. DNA for the CDR3: TGCAGCGTCAGATACTCAGGGGGTGACTCACCCCTCCACTTT.